In its sample, the clone carrying this T cell receptor beta chain was seen a few times. Investigators took around 11 milliliters of peripheral blood from every donor. This sample was taken from a study of blood T cells in healthy people across ages. Using a J-beta primer mix together with a sample-barcoded 5' primer, a second PCR was run for 7 to 11 cycles. Sequencing yielded, for each sample, at least 3 million paired-end reads carrying CDR3. TCRdb itself ran the 5' RACE reads through MiXCR, one entry per CDR3 protein. The sample includes roughly 1.7 million distinct CDR3 sequences, roughly 30% of them seen just once. V shed 1 base and J 2 bases; nucleotides not matched to a gene: 2. From germline, CDR1 is LGHNA and CDR2 YNFKEQ. CDR3 length equals 15 residues.

This clonotype was sampled from a woman younger than 45 in good health. This chain joins TRBV4-2 and TRBJ1-2; 9 bases are a match to TRBD1. The sample was blood. CDR3 sequence: CASSQGTGVNYGYTF. The CDR3 bases are TGTGCCAGCAGCCAAGGGACAGGGGTAAACTATGGCTACACCTTC.